These T cell receptor beta chains were read from a single sample in a study of blood T cell repertoires in COVID-19. Profiling relied on immunoSEQ multiplex PCR, and the TCRdb table lists in-frame clones only, not all of them. The sample shows hundreds of thousands of clones, 85% to 90% of them seen only once. The sequenced sample was PBMCs or T cells enriched from blood (not recorded which). These receptors all come from a man aged 25-45 years who had recovered from COVID-19. Both conserved end residues are part of each CDR3. Fields, in order: V gene, clone size, J gene, D gene, CDR3 protein, CDR3 DNA. A D gene is named only where the DNA matches it firmly. Rows give clone size only sometimes, using once, few, many, or a class for an expanded clone.

>TRBV28|.|TRBJ2-1|TRBD1
CASSLTGTGDEQFF
TGTGCCAGCAGCCTAACCGGGACAGGGGATGAGCAGTTCTTC
>TRBV11-2|.|TRBJ2-3|TRBD2
CASSLGLSGGTDTQYF
TGTGCCAGCAGCTTAGGGCTTAGCGGGGGCACAGATACGCAGTATTTT
>TRBV5-6|.|TRBJ2-2|TRBD1
CASSRGTGELFF
TGTGCCAGCTCCAGGGGGACCGGGGAGCTGTTTTTT
>TRBV7-8|.|TRBJ2-1|.
CASSPNYEQFF
TGTGCCAGCAGCCCTAACTATGAGCAGTTCTTC
>TRBV29-1|.|TRBJ1-1|.
CSVVRVTEAFF
TGCAGCGTTGTCCGGGTGACTGAAGCTTTCTTT
>TRBV15|.|TRBJ2-3|TRBD2
CATSRDASGSTDTQYF
TGTGCCACCAGCAGAGATGCTAGCGGGAGCACAGATACGCAGTATTTT
>TRBV28|.|TRBJ2-7|TRBD2
CASSPPGGYEQYF
TGTGCCAGCAGCCCCCCGGGGGGTTACGAGCAGTACTTC
>TRBV19|.|TRBJ1-2|.
CASSTRESRTYGYTF
TGTGCCAGTAGCACCCGGGAGTCCAGAACCTATGGCTACACCTTC
>TRBV2|.|TRBJ1-5|.
CASSRQTFGNQPQHF
TGTGCCAGCAGTCGACAGACCTTTGGAAATCAGCCCCAGCATTTT
>TRBV29-1|.|TRBJ1-5|.
CSATVHEDSNQPQHF
TGCAGCGCGACCGTACATGAAGATAGCAATCAGCCCCAGCATTTT
>TRBV28|.|TRBJ1-5|.
CASSFSLAANSNQPQHF
TGTGCCAGCAGTTTCTCCCTAGCGGCGAATAGCAATCAGCCCCAGCATTTT
>TRBV4-1|.|TRBJ2-3|TRBD2
CASSQAFAGGSTDTQYF
TGCGCCAGCAGCCAAGCATTTGCGGGAGGGAGCACAGATACGCAGTATTTT
>TRBV3-1/TRBV3-2|.|TRBJ2-3|.
CASSHDREEGGLPLTDTQYF
TGTGCCAGCAGCCACGACAGGGAGGAGGGAGGCCTGCCTTTGACGGATACGCAGTATTTT
>TRBV11-1|.|TRBJ2-1|TRBD1
CASSLDRVNEQFF
TGTGCCAGCAGCCTCGACAGGGTAAATGAGCAGTTCTTC
>TRBV28|.|TRBJ2-7|TRBD2
CASSPPGLAGGYEQYF
TGTGCCAGCAGTCCCCCCGGACTAGCGGGAGGTTACGAGCAGTACTTC
>TRBV5-1|.|TRBJ2-7|TRBD1
CASSLQGDEQYF
TGCGCCAGCAGCTTACAGGGGGACGAGCAGTACTTC
>TRBV7-9|.|TRBJ1-4|.
CASSLSGGEKLFF
TGTGCCAGCAGCTTAAGCGGGGGCGAAAAACTGTTTTTT
>TRBV3-1/TRBV3-2|once|TRBJ1-5|.
CASSQVGGQPQHF
TGTGCCAGCAGCCAAGTGGGGGGTCAGCCCCAGCATTTT
>TRBV9|.|TRBJ1-1|TRBD1
CASSPMSQGGNTEAFF
TGTGCCAGCAGCCCGATGAGCCAGGGGGGGAACACTGAAGCTTTCTTT
>TRBV4-2|.|TRBJ1-3|.
CASSHQGGETSGNTIYF
TGTGCCAGCAGCCACCAAGGGGGGGAAACCTCTGGAAACACCATATATTTT
>TRBV7-3|.|TRBJ2-5|.
CASSLNPGEETQYF
TGTGCCAGCAGCTTAAACCCTGGAGAAGAGACCCAGTACTTC
>TRBV3-1/TRBV3-2|.|TRBJ2-7|TRBD2
CASSLAGADEQYF
TGTGCCAGCAGCCTAGCGGGAGCGGACGAGCAGTACTTC
>TRBV15|.|TRBJ1-4|TRBD1
CATSRGRDSDTNEKLFF
TGTGCCACCAGCAGAGGCCGGGACAGCGATACTAATGAAAAACTGTTTTTT
>TRBV6-5|.|TRBJ1-3|.
CASSYTGFTSGNTIYF
TGTGCCAGCAGTTACACGGGGTTTACCTCTGGAAACACCATATATTTT
>TRBV5-4|.|TRBJ2-2|TRBD1
CASSGGTGSGELFF
TGTGCCAGCAGCGGTGGGACAGGCTCCGGGGAGCTGTTTTTT
>TRBV6-5|.|TRBJ1-6|TRBD1
CASNRDSSYNSPLHF
TGTGCCAGCAACCGGGACAGCTCCTATAATTCACCCCTCCACTTT
>TRBV6-5|.|TRBJ1-6|TRBD1
CASSYTGTGISPLHF
TGTGCCAGCAGTTACACCGGGACAGGGATCTCACCCCTCCACTTT
>TRBV7-7|.|TRBJ1-6|.
CASSLGQSNSPLHF
TGTGCCAGCAGCCTTGGCCAGTCCAATTCACCCCTCCACTTT
>TRBV5-1|.|TRBJ2-2|.
CASTKSGQNTGELFF
TGCGCCAGCACCAAAAGCGGGCAGAACACCGGGGAGCTGTTTTTT
>TRBV7-9|.|TRBJ1-3|.
CASSLEAGAGNTIYF
TGTGCCAGCAGCTTAGAGGCAGGGGCTGGAAACACCATATATTTT
>TRBV11-3|.|TRBJ2-1|TRBD2
CASSLASGSFNEQFF
TGTGCCAGCAGCTTAGCTAGCGGGAGTTTTAATGAGCAGTTCTTC
>TRBV12-3/TRBV12-4|.|TRBJ2-5|TRBD2
CATRTSGQETQYF
TGTGCCACCCGGACTAGCGGCCAAGAGACCCAGTACTTC
>TRBV4-2|.|TRBJ2-7|TRBD1
CASSYKGGQGIYEQYF
TGTGCCAGCAGCTATAAGGGGGGACAGGGGATCTACGAGCAGTACTTC
>TRBV19|.|TRBJ1-4|.
CASSMWGGRKDEKLFF
TGTGCCAGTAGTATGTGGGGTGGGAGAAAGGATGAAAAACTGTTTTTT
>TRBV5-1|.|TRBJ1-2|TRBD1
CASSPGQGYGYTF
TGCGCCAGCAGCCCCGGACAGGGCTATGGCTACACCTTC
>TRBV28|.|TRBJ1-1|.
CASSFLGVVRVAEAFF
TGTGCCAGCAGTTTTCTTGGTGTTGTCAGGGTCGCTGAAGCTTTCTTT
>TRBV29-1|.|TRBJ1-2|.
CSVGGQHTYGYTF
TGCAGCGTAGGTGGACAGCACACCTATGGCTACACCTTC
>TRBV28|.|TRBJ2-7|TRBD1
CASSLGGGRQGAYEQYF
TGTGCCAGCAGTTTAGGTGGCGGAAGACAGGGAGCCTACGAGCAGTACTTC
>TRBV11-2|.|TRBJ2-6|.
CASSFGHSGANVLTF
TGTGCCAGCAGCTTTGGCCACTCTGGGGCCAACGTCCTGACTTTC
>TRBV7-2|.|TRBJ2-5|.
CASSVGETQYF
TGTGCCAGCAGCGTGGGCGAGACCCAGTACTTC
>TRBV7-9|.|TRBJ1-2|.
CASSLGTDYGYTF
TGTGCCAGCAGCTTAGGGACAGACTATGGCTACACCTTC
>TRBV24-1|.|TRBJ2-5|.
CATSDPRGFQETQYF
TGTGCCACCAGTGATCCCCGGGGATTCCAAGAGACCCAGTACTTC
>TRBV5-6|.|TRBJ1-2|.
CASTGGQTYGYTF
TGTGCCAGCACGGGGGGACAAACTTATGGCTACACCTTC
>TRBV5-1|.|TRBJ1-2|TRBD1
CASSWGGTENYGYTF
TGCGCCAGCAGCTGGGGCGGGACAGAGAACTATGGCTACACCTTC
>TRBV19|.|TRBJ2-5|TRBD2
CASSPTSGRETQYF
TGTGCCAGTAGCCCTACTAGCGGGAGAGAGACCCAGTACTTC
>TRBV9|.|TRBJ1-1|.
CASSVEDSYTEAFF
TGTGCCAGCAGCGTAGAGGACTCCTACACTGAAGCTTTCTTT
>TRBV2|.|TRBJ2-3|TRBD2
CASKGPSGSTDTQYF
TGTGCCAGCAAAGGGCCTAGCGGGAGCACAGATACGCAGTATTTT
>TRBV19|.|TRBJ1-6|.
CASSASQQNSPLHF
TGTGCCAGTAGCGCTAGCCAACAGAATTCACCCCTCCACTTT